This T cell receptor (beta chain) is from a study of blood T cell repertoires in COVID-19. The CDR3 covers 13 residues. V was shortened by 6 bases and J by 5 bases, with 13 bases between the two germline ends. Germline V lookup: CDR1 WNHNN, CDR2 SYGVQD (reference sequence). Profiling relied on immunoSEQ multiplex PCR, and the TCRdb table lists in-frame clones only, not all of them. The profile shows tens of thousands of clones, around 85% of them singletons. This receptor was taken from a man between 60 and 75 years old with acute or convalescent COVID-19. The sample taken for sequencing was peripheral blood. The chain recombines TRBV10-1 with TRBJ2-5, with a possible D match to TRBD1 (5 bases). The chain's CDR3 is CASSPDSQETQYF. CDR3 DNA sequence: TGCGCCAGCAGCCCCGACAGTCAGGAGACCCAGTACTTC.